The 11 T cell receptor beta chains listed next were all sequenced from one sample in a study of T cell changes during pregnancy in multiple sclerosis. Clones were read by immunoSEQ multiplex PCR, and TCRdb kept only the in-frame ones, dropping some. The sample yields 55,000 to 65,000 clones, around 93% seen once. The sequenced sample was peripheral blood, obtained after pregnancy. These receptors came from a female donor with multiple sclerosis, enrolled in a pregnancy study.

The table lists this clone with a count of one. This chain uses TRBV6-5 with TRBJ2-1, with 8 bases fitting TRBD2. Germline V lookup: CDR1 MNHEY, CDR2 SVGAGI. The CDR3 extends over 14 amino acids. V gave up 0 bases and J gave up 8 bases; unmatched junction bases: 3. The CDR3 nucleotides are TGTGCCAGCAGTTACTCTAGCGGGAAGTATGAGCAGTTCTTC. Its protein product is CASSYSSGKYEQFF.

The V and J genes are TRBV7-8 and TRBJ2-7; D not resolved. CDR3 size: 13 residues. Between the trimmed V and J ends, which lost 5 bases and 3 bases, there was a span of 11 bases. Germline loops: CDR1 SGHVS, CDR2 FQNEAQ. This CDR3 is CASSPPSSYEQYF. The CDR3 nucleotides read TGTGCCAGCAGCCCCCCATCCAGCTACGAGCAGTACTTC.

This clone appeared a single time. The J gene is TRBJ2-6, the V gene TRBV7-8; D ambiguous. The CDR3 contains 15 residues. The V end was cut by 1 base, the J end by 0 bases, with 4 bases between. Germline CDR1 and CDR2: SGHVS and FQNEAQ. This CDR3 reads CASSLVSSGANVLTF. CDR3 sequence (DNA): TGTGCCAGCAGCTTAGTGAGCTCTGGGGCCAACGTCCTGACTTTC.

The chain carries TRBV7-2 and TRBJ1-2, with D possibly being TRBD1 (5 bases). This CDR3 spans 14 amino acids. V was cut by 4 bases and J by 5 bases, with 14 bases left in between. Germline V gene data show CDR1 as SGHTA and CDR2 as FQGNSA. CDR3 region: CASSSLWGGYGYTF. The CDR3 DNA follows: TGTGCCAGCAGCTCCCTATGGGGGGGTTATGGCTACACCTTC.

The chain is built from TRBV18 and TRBJ1-4, with 9 nucleotides matching TRBD1. After removal of 5 bases from V and 7 bases from J, the junction contained 8 bases not matched to a gene. CDR3 length: 15 amino acids. CDR1 is KGHSH, CDR2 LQKENI, per germline. The CDR3 DNA is TGTGCCAGCTCATCCACAGGGGGCGCGAGTGAAAAACTGTTTTTT. Amino acid sequence: CASSSTGGASEKLFF. The full variable domain, in which reference TRBV18 and TRBJ1-4 provide the parts outside the CDR3, is NAGVMQNPRHLVRRRGQEARLRCSPMKGHSHVYWYRQLPEEGLKFMVYLQKENIIDESGMPKERFSAEFPKEGPSILRIQQVVRGDSAAYFCASSSTGGASEKLFFGSGTQLSVL.

This rearrangement joins TRBV27 to TRBJ2-3; TRBD2 might be the D (6 bases). The germline V gene encodes CDR1 MNHEY and CDR2 SMNVEV (reference sequence). V dropped 8 bases and J dropped 4 bases, with 16 bases sitting between them. The CDR3 is 14 amino acids. CDR3 region: CASSIGTRPDTQYF. The DNA of the CDR3 is TGTGCCAGCTCCATCGGGACTCGCCCAGATACGCAGTATTTT.

This sequence joins TRBV30 and TRBJ2-2; TRBD1 matches 9 bases. The length of the CDR3 is 15 residues. The germline V gene has CDR1 GTSNPN and CDR2 SVGIG (reference sequence). The V and J ends lost 5 bases and 0 bases, in that order; junction bases with no gene match: 4. The CDR3 DNA follows: TGTGCCTGGGACAGGGGGTCCCCGAACACCGGGGAGCTGTTTTTT. Translation gives CAWDRGSPNTGELFF.

The V and J genes are TRBV13 and TRBJ2-2; 10 bases align to TRBD2. V gave up 4 bases and J gave up 4 bases; unmatched junction bases: 3. Germline V gene sequence: CDR1 PRHDT, CDR2 FYEKMQ (reference sequence). The CDR3 contains 15 residues. The CDR3 reads CASSSSGRITGELFF. The CDR3 DNA reads as TGTGCCAGCAGCTCTAGCGGGAGAATCACCGGGGAGCTGTTTTTT.

The chain joins TRBV14 to TRBJ2-7; 8 bases agree with TRBD1. V lost 4 bases, J lost 2 bases, and 1 base stayed unmatched. CDR3 size: 13 residues. Germline CDR1 is SGHDN and CDR2 is FVKESK. CDR3 DNA: TGTGCCAGCAGCCTGACAGGGGCCTACGAGCAGTACTTC. It specifies CASSLTGAYEQYF.

V is TRBV27 and J is TRBJ2-3; perhaps TRBD1 as D (5 bases). Trimming stripped 6 bases from V and 0 bases from J, with 16 bases between. Germline V CDR1 and CDR2: MNHEY, SMNVEV (reference sequence). The CDR3 extends over 16 amino acids. Here the CDR3 reads CASRGSTVPSTDTQYF. CDR3 in DNA: TGTGCCAGCAGGGGATCGACAGTTCCTAGCACAGATACGCAGTATTTT.

The chain uses TRBV5-8 and TRBJ2-1, with D maybe TRBD1 (6 bases). Germline loops: CDR1 SGHTS, CDR2 YDEGEE. The CDR3 loop spans 18 amino acids. The V gene lost 4 bases and the J gene lost 3 bases, with 23 bases spanning the gap. In DNA, the CDR3 is TGTGCCAGCAGCCTAGAAGAACTACAGGGTACCCTCTACAATGAGCAGTTCTTC. It yields the protein CASSLEELQGTLYNEQFF.